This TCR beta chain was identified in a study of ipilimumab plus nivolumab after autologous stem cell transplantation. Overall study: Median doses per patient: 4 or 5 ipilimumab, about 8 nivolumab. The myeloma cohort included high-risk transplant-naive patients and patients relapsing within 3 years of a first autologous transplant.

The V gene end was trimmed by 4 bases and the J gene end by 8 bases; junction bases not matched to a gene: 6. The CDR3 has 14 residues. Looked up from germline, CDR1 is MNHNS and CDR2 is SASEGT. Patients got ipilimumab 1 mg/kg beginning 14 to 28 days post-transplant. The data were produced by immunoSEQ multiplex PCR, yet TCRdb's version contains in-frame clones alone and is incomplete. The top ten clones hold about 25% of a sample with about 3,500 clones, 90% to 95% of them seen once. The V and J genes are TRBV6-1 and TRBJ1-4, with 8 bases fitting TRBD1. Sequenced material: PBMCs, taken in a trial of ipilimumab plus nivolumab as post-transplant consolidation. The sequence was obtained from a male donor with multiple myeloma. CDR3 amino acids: CASSAQGAGEKLFF. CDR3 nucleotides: TGTGCCAGCAGTGCCCAGGGGGCGGGGGAAAAACTGTTTTTT.